The clone carrying this T cell receptor beta chain is medium-sized within its sample. The antigen remains unidentified. This sample is drawn from a study of neurological immune-mediated disorders. Study results and limitations: Multiple sclerosis patients had less TCR clonal expansion than even healthy controls, unlike HTLV-1-associated myelopathy. No CDR3 amino acid sequences were shared by expanded clones across subjects, suggesting private repertoires in all groups.

TCRdb reprocessed the 5' RACE reads via MiXCR and lists one record per CDR3 protein. The sample comprises 25,000 or so distinct CDR3 sequences, about 13% of which are singletons, and roughly 5.4% rests with the top ten. Germline values: CDR1 LGHNA, CDR2 YNFKEQ. This CDR3 has 15 residues. V shed 4 bases and J shed 0 bases, with 10 bases lying between them. Time point specified: technical triplicate 1. The sorted libraries drew on roughly 930,000 T cells that were CD4+ or CD8+. Specimen: CD4+ T cells from blood. The genes are TRBV4-2 and TRBJ2-1; no clear D gene. The receptor was isolated from a female donor with HTLV-1-associated myelopathy (HAM/TSP). The CDR3 loop reads CASSRRQGSYNEQFF. The CDR3 bases are TGTGCCAGCAGCCGAAGACAAGGCTCCTACAATGAGCAGTTCTTC.